These 24 T cell receptor beta chains were sequenced from one sample in a study of cytomegalovirus exposure and HLA in healthy donors. Vbeta (60) and Jbeta (13) primers were used in the PCR. The repertoire was sequenced with immunoSEQ multiplex PCR; TCRdb's copy has only in-frame clones and lacks some. The sample has about 140,000 clones, roughly two thirds seen once. Material: PBMCs. These receptors were collected from a male donor in good health and CMV-seronegative.

The chain has TRBV11-2 and TRBJ2-1; TRBD2 matches at 13 bases. The CDR3 is 16 residues long. The germline V gene encodes CDR1 SGHAT and CDR2 FQNNGV. With V trimmed by 5 bases and J by 4 bases, 5 bases remained unmatched. This CDR3 reads CASSRLAGGRYNEQFF. Here the CDR3 DNA reads TGTGCCAGCAGCCGACTAGCGGGGGGACGTTACAATGAGCAGTTCTTC.

This clone was counted only a few times. V usage is TRBV5-6 and J usage is TRBJ1-2, with 7 bases aligning to TRBD1. V lost 4 bases, J lost 2 bases, and 8 bases stayed unmatched. This CDR3 has 15 amino acids. Germline CDR1 reads SGHDT; CDR2 reads YYEEEE. The CDR3 spells CASSPGDRGNYGYTF. CDR3 sequence (DNA): TGTGCCAGCAGCCCAGGGGACAGAGGGAACTATGGCTACACCTTC.

The rearrangement uses TRBV2 and TRBJ2-7; 10 bases fit TRBD1. This CDR3 region has 13 residues. J lost 7 bases, V lost 4 bases, and 4 bases had no gene match. Germline CDR1 SNHLY, CDR2 FYNNEI. The CDR3 DNA follows: TGTGCCAGCAGTGGGACAGGGGGTTGGGAGCAGTACTTC. It is translated as CASSGTGGWEQYF.

This clone was recorded once. The chain has TRBV29-1 and TRBJ1-4; 7 bases align to TRBD1. The trim removed 0 bases at V and 5 bases at J, leaving 9 bases unmatched. This CDR3 has 16 residues. The germline CDR1 and CDR2 sequences are SQVTM and ANQGSEA. The CDR3 DNA reads as TGCAGCGTTGAAGAAGGACCGGGACAGAGCAATGAAAAACTGTTTTTT. Translated: CSVEEGPGQSNEKLFF.

The chain carries TRBV29-1 and TRBJ2-2, with TRBD1 identical over 7 bases. The CDR3 extends over 14 amino acids. CDR1 SQVTM and CDR2 ANQGSEA come from the germline V gene. V dropped 6 bases and J dropped 2; count of bases not matched to a gene: 6. CDR3 loop: CSVRRDRNTGELFF. The CDR3 DNA follows: TGCAGCGTCCGCCGGGACAGAAACACCGGGGAGCTGTTTTTT.

CDR3 nucleotide sequence: TGCGCCAGCAGCCAAGACGTCGGACAGCTTTACAATGAGCAGTTCTTC. It is translated as CASSQDVGQLYNEQFF. The V and J genes are TRBV4-1 and TRBJ2-1; D might be TRBD1 (6 bases). The CDR3 is 16 residues long. The germline V gene has CDR1 MGHRA and CDR2 YSYEKL. V was shortened by 0 bases and J by 4 bases, with 13 bases between the two germline ends.

The chain carries TRBV19 and TRBJ1-1; TRBD1 is a possible D gene (6 bases). Germline CDR1 is LNHDA and CDR2 is SQIVND (reference sequence). CDR3 length: 15 residues. V was trimmed by 5 bases and J by 0 bases, leaving 13 bases between them. CDR3 loop: CASSAGGGVNTEAFF. CDR3 DNA: TGTGCCAGTAGTGCCGGGGGGGGCGTGAACACTGAAGCTTTCTTT.

The rearrangement uses TRBV4-1 and TRBJ2-7; 7 bases map to TRBD1. CDR1 MGHRA and CDR2 YSYEKL come from the germline V gene. This CDR3 is built from 17 residues. The V and J ends lost 4 bases and 1 base, in that order; junction bases with no gene match: 13. The CDR3 region has the DNA TGCGCCAGCAGCCCTACCGTAAATCGACAGGGTTCCTACGAGCAGTACTTC. It translates to CASSPTVNRQGSYEQYF.

The chain carries TRBV11-3 and TRBJ2-1; 7 bases match TRBD2. With 6 bases clipped from V and 6 bases from J, the junction kept 8 bases outside the gene matches. CDR3 length: 14 amino acids. The germline V gene encodes CDR1 SGHNT and CDR2 YENEEA. The CDR3 reads CASSSGGSLNEQFF. CDR3 in DNA: TGTGCCAGCAGTTCCGGGGGGTCCCTCAATGAGCAGTTCTTC.

This chain links TRBV18 with TRBJ2-7; the D is unclear. V was shortened by 2 bases and J by 2 bases, with 13 bases between the two germline ends. The CDR3 runs to 15 residues. Germline lookup yields CDR1 KGHSH and CDR2 LQKENI. The CDR3 DNA is TGTGCCAGCTCACCAGCTTCTGAGAGAACCTACGAGCAGTACTTC. Its protein is CASSPASERTYEQYF.

In regard to this clone: Other DNA sequences in this sample translate to the same CDR3. The chain recombines TRBV7-2 with TRBJ2-3, with 11 bases lining up with TRBD2. CDR1 SGHTA and CDR2 FQGNSA come from the germline V gene. The CDR3 sequence is 16 residues long. With 6 bases clipped from V and 3 bases from J, the junction kept 8 bases outside the gene matches. DNA of the CDR3: TGTGCCAGCAGTTTTAGCGGGGGGGCCGGGACAGATACGCAGTATTTT. Translating gives CASSFSGGAGTDTQYF.

In its sample, this clone was seen a few times. This rearrangement joins TRBV9 to TRBJ2-3; TRBD2 agrees at 14 bases. V shed 0 bases, J shed 4 bases, and the junction held 4 bases outside the gene matches. CDR3 length equals 17 residues. Germline V lookup: CDR1 SGDLS, CDR2 YYNGEE. The CDR3 DNA reads TGTGCCAGCAGCGTAGGACTAGCGGGGGGGCATGCAGATACGCAGTATTTT. It is translated as CASSVGLAGGHADTQYF.

This clone appeared a few times. V is TRBV15 and J is TRBJ2-5; 8 bases fit TRBD1. From germline, CDR1 is LNHNV and CDR2 YYDKDF (reference sequence). The length of the CDR3 is 17 residues. The V and J ends lost 1 base and 3 bases, in that order; junction bases with no gene match: 10. CDR3 protein: CATSRGIRQGKKETQYF. CDR3 in DNA: TGTGCCACCAGCAGAGGGATCAGACAGGGGAAGAAAGAGACCCAGTACTTC.

The CDR3 DNA reads as TGTGCCAGCAGCAAATGGGGGACAGCGAACACTGAAGCTTTCTTT. Its translation is CASSKWGTANTEAFF. The V gene is TRBV21-1, the J gene TRBJ1-1; the table's D gene call, TRBD1, was not cross checked with the DNA. TRBV21-1 is recorded as a pseudogene. The length of the CDR3 is 15 residues.

This chain joins TRBV28 and TRBJ1-3; 8 bases align to TRBD1. With V trimmed by 3 bases and J by 0 bases, 1 base remained unmatched. The CDR3 loop spans 15 amino acids. The germline V gene encodes CDR1 MDHEN and CDR2 SYDVKM. In DNA, the CDR3 is TGTGCCAGCAGTTTCGGGACAGGCTCTGGAAACACCATATATTTT. It translates to CASSFGTGSGNTIYF.

Points on this clone: The junction departs from the called germline gene at one end, perhaps through a read error. This chain links TRBV7-7 with TRBJ1-3, with 8 nucleotides matching TRBD1. This CDR3 spans 18 amino acids. Germline lookup yields CDR1 SSHAT and CDR2 FNYEAQ (reference sequence). In nucleotides, the CDR3 is TGTGCTAGCAGTCCCGGGACAGGCCCGTCCGGCTCTGGAAACACCATATATTTT. Protein: CASSPGTGPSGSGNTIYF.

This clone has a handful of counts. The CDR3 sequence: CASSFEAGRYEQYF. CDR3 in DNA: TGCGCCAGCAGCTTTGAAGCGGGCCGGTACGAGCAGTACTTC. The chain is built from TRBV5-1 and TRBJ2-7; weak D call: TRBD2 (6 bases). Trimming pared 2 bases from V and 4 bases from J, leaving 13 bases between. The CDR3 extends over 14 amino acids. The germline CDR1 and CDR2 sequences are SGHRS and YFSETQ.

The chain couples TRBV4-1 to TRBJ2-6, with D possibly TRBD2 on 5 matching bases. The CDR3 runs to 19 residues. Germline V gives CDR1 MGHRA, CDR2 YSYEKL. V lost 0 bases and J 0 bases, leaving 15 bases between the germline ends. This CDR3 is CASSQDRGLLVSGANVLTF. The CDR3 DNA reads as TGCGCCAGCAGCCAAGATCGAGGGTTACTCGTCTCTGGGGCCAACGTCCTGACTTTC.

The chain has TRBV25-1 and TRBJ1-2; weak D call: TRBD1 (5 bases). V was shortened by 1 base and J by 7 bases, with 7 bases between the two germline ends. Germline assignment: CDR1 MGHDK and CDR2 SYGVNS. CDR3 length equals 12 residues. CDR3 amino acids: CASSELRGGYTF. The CDR3 region has the DNA TGTGCCAGCAGTGAATTAAGGGGTGGCTACACCTTC.

This clone occurred a few times. The CDR3 coding sequence is TGTGCCAGCAGACGGACAGTGATCACCGGGGAGCTGTTTTTT. Amino acid sequence: CASRRTVITGELFF. The rearrangement links TRBV7-2 to TRBJ2-2; a possible D gene is TRBD1 (6 bases). CDR3 size: 14 residues. From germline, CDR1 is SGHTA and CDR2 FQGNSA. The V and J ends lost 6 bases and 4 bases respectively, with 12 bases between them.

The chain links TRBV30 to TRBJ1-2, with 8 bases aligning to TRBD1. CDR1 and CDR2 (germline): GTSNPN, SVGIG (reference sequence). The junction had 2 bases not matched to a gene; V was cut back by 5 bases and J by 0 bases. This CDR3 spans 13 amino acids. This CDR3 is CAWGTGANYGYTF. The DNA of the CDR3 is TGTGCCTGGGGGACAGGAGCTAACTATGGCTACACCTTC.

V and J are TRBV5-8 and TRBJ1-5; D may be TRBD1 (6 bases). The CDR3 is 14 amino acids. The V end was cut by 4 bases, the J end by 0 bases, with 8 bases between. The germline V gene has CDR1 SGHTS and CDR2 YDEGEE. CDR3 region: CASSRGNSNQPQHF. In DNA form, the CDR3 reads TGTGCCAGCAGCAGGGGGAATAGCAATCAGCCCCAGCATTTT.

The sample holds one count of this clone. The chain joins TRBV25-1 to TRBJ2-2, with TRBD1 matching over 8 bases. Trimming cost V 3 bases and J 4 bases; bases outside gene matches: 4. CDR3 length: 15 amino acids. Germline V lookup: CDR1 MGHDK, CDR2 SYGVNS. CDR3 sequence: CASSDRGRGTGELFF. The DNA for the CDR3 is TGTGCCAGCAGTGACAGGGGGCGCGGCACCGGGGAGCTGTTTTTT.

This clone was detected only a few times. The chain recombines TRBV28 with TRBJ2-1; D ambiguous. The CDR3 extends over 12 amino acids. V lost 6 bases to trimming and J lost 6 bases, with 9 bases between them. Germline values: CDR1 MDHEN, CDR2 SYDVKM. CDR3 coding DNA: TGTGCCAGCAGCCCCCCCCTCAATGAGCAGTTCTTC. It codes for CASSPPLNEQFF. Combining the CDR3 with reference TRBV28 and TRBJ2-1 gives the whole variable domain DVKVTQSSRYLVKRTGEKVFLECVQDMDHENMFWYRQDPGLGLRLIYFSYDVKMKEKGDIPEGYSVSREKKERFSLILESASTNQTSMYLCASSPPLNEQFFGPGTRLTVL.